The 11 T cell receptor beta chains presented below share a single source sample, sequenced in a study of T cell responses to AZD1222 COVID-19 vaccine. The method was immunoSEQ multiplex PCR; TCRdb's version includes in-frame clones alone and lacks a portion of them. Here the sample spans 96,000 or so clones, 80% to 90% being singletons. Sequenced here: peripheral blood, sampled on day 0 of AZD1222 vaccination. These receptors were collected from an adult in good health.

The V gene is TRBV28, the J gene TRBJ2-1; D remains ambiguous. The V end was cut by 3 bases, the J end by 9 bases, with 18 bases between. CDR3 size: 15 residues. The germline V gene encodes CDR1 MDHEN and CDR2 SYDVKM. The CDR3 bases are TGTGCCAGCAGTTTTCAAGGAGAAGATAGGACTGAGCAGTTCTTC. Amino acid sequence: CASSFQGEDRTEQFF.

The CDR3 reads CASRTFPRGAGSTDTQYF. CDR3 bases: TGTGCCAGCAGGACATTCCCTCGGGGGGCGGGTAGCACAGATACGCAGTATTTT. The rearrangement joins TRBV27 to TRBJ2-3, with D maybe TRBD2 (7 bases). V lost 6 bases and J lost 0, with 22 bases in between. The CDR3 is 18 residues long. The germline V gene encodes CDR1 MNHEY and CDR2 SMNVEV (reference sequence).

V is TRBV28 and J is TRBJ2-5, with D possibly matching TRBD1 (5 bases). Germline V lookup: CDR1 MDHEN, CDR2 SYDVKM. Trimming shortened V by 4 bases and J by 6 bases, and 15 bases separated the two germline ends. The CDR3 loop spans 14 amino acids. The CDR3 sequence is CASSSPGAVKTQYF. In DNA form, the CDR3 reads TGTGCCAGCAGTTCCCCTGGGGCGGTGAAGACCCAGTACTTC.

CDR3 sequence: CASSQGLAGGFRRVTDTQYF. The CDR3 DNA is TGTGCCAGCAGCCAAGGGCTAGCGGGGGGCTTCCGGCGTGTCACAGATACGCAGTATTTT. The chain combines TRBV3-1 (or the pseudogene TRBV3-2) with TRBJ2-3; 11 bases match TRBD2. The CDR3 sequence is 20 residues long. The germline CDR1 and CDR2 sequences are LGHDT and YNNKEL (reference sequence). The V and J ends lost 1 base and 2 bases, in that order; junction bases with no gene match: 14.

The chain joins TRBV11-2 to TRBJ1-1; maybe TRBD1 (5 bases). Germline CDR1 is SGHAT and CDR2 is FQNNGV. This CDR3 region has 14 residues. The ends were cut back, 5 bases at V and 6 bases at J, with 16 bases in the middle. The CDR3 reads CASSTRNMGAEAFF. CDR3 in DNA: TGTGCCAGCAGCACGCGAAATATGGGGGCTGAAGCTTTCTTT.

CDR3 amino acids: CASSLMTGDTIYF. The CDR3 DNA is TGTGCCAGCAGCTTAATGACTGGGGACACCATATATTTT. V is TRBV11-2 and J is TRBJ1-3, with no clear D. V gave up 2 bases and J gave up 8 bases, with 10 bases separating them. This CDR3 region has 13 residues. In germline, CDR1 is SGHAT, CDR2 FQNNGV.

This clone came up a few times. The chain carries TRBV7-3 and TRBJ2-7; TRBD2 might be the D (6 bases). Germline CDR1 and CDR2: SGHTA and FQGTGA. The CDR3 is made up of 14 amino acids. Trimming pared 2 bases from V and 0 bases from J, leaving 8 bases between. The CDR3 bases are TGTGCCAGCAGCTTAGCGGGGCCCTCCTACGAGCAGTACTTC. It encodes CASSLAGPSYEQYF.

The chain uses TRBV27 and TRBJ1-3; the D gene is possibly TRBD1 (6 bases). Trimming removed 6 bases at V and 2 bases at J, with 11 bases between. Germline assignment: CDR1 MNHEY and CDR2 SMNVEV (reference sequence). CDR3 size: 14 residues. The CDR3 region is CASSPGTPGNTIYF. CDR3 bases: TGTGCCAGCAGCCCAGGGACACCTGGAAACACCATATATTTT.

The chain carries TRBV4-2 and TRBJ1-2; unclear D gene. Trimming removed 0 bases at V and 7 bases at J, with 6 bases between. This CDR3 spans 12 amino acids. Germline CDR1 LGHNA, CDR2 YNFKEQ. CDR3 bases: TGTGCCAGCAGCCAAGATACAGTTGGCTACACCTTC. This sequence encodes CASSQDTVGYTF.

This rearrangement joins TRBV28 to TRBJ1-4, with no clear D. In germline, CDR1 is MDHEN, CDR2 SYDVKM. V gave up 6 bases and J gave up 3 bases, with 5 bases separating them. The CDR3 is made up of 12 amino acids. As DNA, the CDR3 is TGTGCCAGCAGAGCCCCTAATGAAAAACTGTTTTTT. Translating it yields CASRAPNEKLFF. Full variable domain (outside the CDR3, taken from reference TRBV28 and TRBJ1-4): DVKVTQSSRYLVKRTGEKVFLECVQDMDHENMFWYRQDPGLGLRLIYFSYDVKMKEKGDIPEGYSVSREKKERFSLILESASTNQTSMYLCASRAPNEKLFFGSGTQLSVL.

The J gene is TRBJ2-1, the V gene TRBV12-3 or TRBV12-4, with 7 positions matching TRBD1. The CDR3 contains 13 residues. V lost 4 bases, J lost 9 bases, and 6 bases stayed unmatched. The CDR3 reads CASSSRQGSEQFF. CDR3 in DNA: TGTGCCAGCAGTTCCAGACAGGGTAGTGAGCAGTTCTTC.